These 9 T cell receptor beta chains originate from one sample sequenced in a study of CD8+ T cells in alopecia areata. cDNA serving as the sequencing template came from extracted, reverse transcribed RNA. Profiling relied on immunoSEQ multiplex PCR, and the TCRdb table lists in-frame clones only, not all of them. The sample contains a few hundred thousand clones, more than 30% of which appear only once. Treatment described: oral pan-JAK inhibitor, 5-10 mg twice daily. The material sequenced was CD4+ T cells sorted from blood, taken between weeks 30 and 35, from a patient treated with tofacitinib. The receptors originated from a human donor with alopecia areata.

The V call is TRBV5-1, the J call TRBJ2-2; D possibly corresponds to TRBD2 (7 bases). CDR3 length equals 17 residues. Germline V gene lookup returns CDR1 SGHRS and CDR2 YFSETQ. V lost 4 bases and J 6 bases, leaving 22 bases between the germline ends. In DNA, the CDR3 is TGCGCCAGCAGCCTCACAGGGAGGGTGATCGAACCCGGGGAGCTGTTTTTT. It yields the protein CASSLTGRVIEPGELFF.

The chain uses TRBV4-2 and TRBJ2-3; 8 bases align to TRBD2. Germline V gene lookup returns CDR1 LGHNA and CDR2 YNFKEQ. V was clipped by 4 bases and J by 2 bases; unmatched bases: 11. This CDR3 region has 17 residues. The CDR3 sequence is CASSPLSGGRVTDTQYF. The CDR3 bases are TGTGCCAGCAGCCCCCTTTCGGGGGGGCGGGTCACAGATACGCAGTATTTT.

The table lists this clone with a few counts. This chain uses TRBV7-9 with TRBJ1-4; no reliable D call. This CDR3 comprises 13 residues. Trimming left V 1 base short and J 6 bases short, with 6 bases between. Germline CDR1 is SEHNR and CDR2 is FQNEAQ (reference sequence). In DNA form, the CDR3 reads TGTGCCAGCAGCTTAGAGGGTTATGAAAAACTGTTTTTT. Its protein is CASSLEGYEKLFF.

V is TRBV30 and J is TRBJ1-1, with D possibly being TRBD1 (5 bases). This CDR3 contains 14 residues. Germline CDR1 is GTSNPN and CDR2 is SVGIG (reference sequence). The V gene lost 1 base and the J gene lost 0 bases, with 9 bases spanning the gap. This CDR3 is CAWSGAGLNTEAFF. As DNA, the CDR3 is TGTGCCTGGAGTGGGGCAGGGCTGAACACTGAAGCTTTCTTT.

The gene calls are TRBV6-1 and TRBJ1-4, with TRBD1 matching over 8 bases. J gave up 10 bases and V 4 bases, and 14 bases lay outside the gene matches. CDR1 is MNHNS and CDR2 is SASEGT in the germline V gene. CDR3 length: 16 residues. DNA for the CDR3: TGTGCCAGCAGTGTGGGCAGGGGGCGTACGTCCGGAAAACTGTTTTTT. Residues: CASSVGRGRTSGKLFF.

This clone was counted a few times. The gene calls are TRBV10-3 and TRBJ2-1, with 7 bases lining up with TRBD2. The germline CDR1 and CDR2 sequences are ENHRY and SYGVKD. V trimming: 8 bases; J trimming: 5 bases; junction bases outside the gene matches: 12. This CDR3 has 15 amino acids. The CDR3 coding sequence is TGTGCCATCGGGGAGCGGGCTAGCGGAAACAATGAGCAGTTCTTC. It encodes CAIGERASGNNEQFF.

The chain couples TRBV2 to TRBJ2-1, with 7 bases that match TRBD2. V lost 1 base, J lost 8 bases, and 5 bases stayed unmatched. CDR1 SNHLY and CDR2 FYNNEI come from the germline V gene. The CDR3 is 14 amino acids. The CDR3 protein is CASSEGEGSDEQFF. CDR3 bases: TGTGCCAGCAGTGAAGGGGAGGGGTCCGATGAGCAGTTCTTC.

This clone was observed a handful of times. The gene calls are TRBV6-5 and TRBJ2-5; the D gene is possibly TRBD1 (6 bases). V dropped 3 bases and J dropped 3 bases, with 14 bases sitting between them. The CDR3 is 15 amino acids. The V gene's germline CDR1 is MNHEY and CDR2 SVGAGI. CDR3 residues: CASSYGVGAEETQYF. CDR3 in DNA: TGTGCCAGCAGTTATGGGGTGGGGGCCGAAGAGACCCAGTACTTC.

The V gene is TRBV6-1, the J gene TRBJ1-2, with D possibly TRBD1 on 6 matching bases. Trimming removed 4 bases at V and 2 bases at J, with 14 bases between. The CDR3 totals 15 residues. Germline V gene data show CDR1 as MNHNS and CDR2 as SASEGT. As DNA, the CDR3 is TGTGCCAGCAGTGCCCCTAACAGGGAAAACTATGGCTACACCTTC. This gives the protein CASSAPNRENYGYTF.